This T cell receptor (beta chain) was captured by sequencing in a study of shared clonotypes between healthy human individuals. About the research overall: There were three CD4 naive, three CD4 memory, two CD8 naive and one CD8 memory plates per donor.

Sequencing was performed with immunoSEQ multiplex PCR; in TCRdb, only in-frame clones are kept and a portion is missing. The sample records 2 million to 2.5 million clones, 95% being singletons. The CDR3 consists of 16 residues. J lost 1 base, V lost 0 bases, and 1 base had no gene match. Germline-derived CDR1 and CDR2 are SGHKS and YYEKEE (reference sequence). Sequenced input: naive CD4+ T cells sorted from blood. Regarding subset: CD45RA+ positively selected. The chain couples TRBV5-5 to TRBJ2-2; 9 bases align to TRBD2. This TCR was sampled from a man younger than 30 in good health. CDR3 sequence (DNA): TGTGCCAGCAGCTTGGCTAGCGGGGTGAACACCGGGGAGCTGTTTTTT. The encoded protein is CASSLASGVNTGELFF. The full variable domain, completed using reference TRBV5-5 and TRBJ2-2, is DAGVTQSPTHLIKTRGQQVTLRCSPISGHKSVSWYQQVLGQGPQFIFQYYEKEERGRGNFPDRFSARQFPNYSSELNVNALLLGDSALYLCASSLASGVNTGELFFGEGSRLTVL.